The 13 T cell receptor beta chains below were found in one sample sequenced in a study of T cell responses to AZD1222 COVID-19 vaccine. Measured with immunoSEQ multiplex PCR; TCRdb has only the in-frame clones, and not every one. The sample holds fewer than 75,000 clones; approximately 85% are singletons and the top ten take approximately 18%. The sample consisted of peripheral blood, taken on day 0 of AZD1222 vaccination. The receptors stem from an adult in good health.

The V and J genes are TRBV5-6 and TRBJ1-3; D is perhaps TRBD1 (5 bases). The V and J ends lost 4 bases and 7 bases respectively, with 18 bases between them. CDR3 length: 15 residues. Germline CDR1 and CDR2: SGHDT and YYEEEE. The CDR3 reads CASSKGGGARNTIYF. CDR3 bases: TGTGCCAGCAGCAAGGGAGGAGGGGCAAGGAACACCATATATTTT. Full variable domain (rest looked up from reference TRBV5-6 and TRBJ1-3): DAGVTQSPTHLIKTRGQQVTLRCSPKSGHDTVSWYQQALGQGPQFIFQYYEEEERQRGNFPDRFSGHQFPNYSSELNVNALLLGDSALYLCASSKGGGARNTIYFGEGSWLTVV.

The rearrangement links TRBV30 to TRBJ2-1; 13 bases fit TRBD2. From germline, CDR1 is GTSNPN and CDR2 SVGIG (reference sequence). This CDR3 comprises 18 residues. V shed 2 bases, J shed 0 bases, and the junction held 7 bases outside the gene matches. The CDR3 nucleotides read TGTGCCTGGAGTCCCGGGACTAGCGGGGTTAGCTCCTACAATGAGCAGTTCTTC. Translation gives CAWSPGTSGVSSYNEQFF.

CDR3 in DNA: TGTGCCAGCAGTTACGGGGACAGGGGACGAGGAGCTTTCTTT. Translated: CASSYGDRGRGAFF. The chain has TRBV6-5 and TRBJ1-1; 10 bases are a match to TRBD1. The CDR3 runs to 14 residues. After removal of 2 bases from V and 10 bases from J, the junction contained 7 bases not matched to a gene. Germline CDR1 MNHEY, CDR2 SVGAGI.

This clone is a singleton in its sample. The J gene is TRBJ1-4, the V gene TRBV7-9; no reliable D call. Per germline, CDR1 SEHNR and CDR2 FQNEAQ (reference sequence). V dropped 2 bases and J dropped 4 bases, with 11 bases sitting between them. There are 15 residues in the CDR3. CDR3 sequence (DNA): TGTGCCAGCAGCTTAATGTCAGCGAGTAATGAAAAACTGTTTTTT. Its translation: CASSLMSASNEKLFF.

The J gene is TRBJ2-3, the V gene TRBV7-9; 7 bases align to TRBD1. This CDR3 is 16 amino acids long. Germline V gives CDR1 SEHNR, CDR2 FQNEAQ (reference sequence). With 3 bases clipped from V and 0 bases from J, the junction kept 6 bases outside the gene matches. In DNA form, the CDR3 reads TGTGCCAGCAGCTTTTCGGACAGGCCCAGCACAGATACGCAGTATTTT. This encodes CASSFSDRPSTDTQYF.

This chain uses TRBV7-6 with TRBJ2-7, with 13 bases fitting TRBD2. Unmatched junction bases numbered 3, after V lost 5 bases and J lost 2 bases. The CDR3 spans 15 residues. Germline-derived CDR1 and CDR2 are SGHVS and FNYEAQ. CDR3 residues: CASSATSGGAYEQYF. The CDR3, as DNA: TGTGCCAGCAGCGCTACTAGCGGGGGGGCCTACGAGCAGTACTTC.

In its sample, this clone was seen once. The chain links TRBV7-3 to TRBJ1-3; the D is unclear. Germline V gene data show CDR1 as SGHTA and CDR2 as FQGTGA. Trimming removed 1 base from V and 0 bases from J, with 10 bases in between. The CDR3 is 16 amino acids. CDR3 residues: CASSLNTPGSGNTIYF. The CDR3 nucleotides read TGTGCCAGCAGCTTAAATACCCCGGGCTCTGGAAACACCATATATTTT. Based on the CDR3 plus reference TRBV7-3 and TRBJ1-3, the full variable domain is GAGVSQTPSNKVTEKGKYVELRCDPISGHTALYWYRQSLGQGPEFLIYFQGTGAADDSGLPNDRFFAVRPEGSVSTLKIQRTERGDSAVYLCASSLNTPGSGNTIYFGEGSWLTVV.

The DNA of the CDR3 is TGTGCCAGCAGCCTCCTCGGGACGGCGACCTACGAGCAGTACTTC. It codes for CASSLLGTATYEQYF. The chain recombines TRBV3-1 (or the pseudogene TRBV3-2) with TRBJ2-7; perhaps D is TRBD1 or TRBD2 (5 bases each). The CDR3 is made up of 15 amino acids. Germline CDR1 reads LGHDT; CDR2 reads YNNKEL (reference sequence). Trimming took off 4 bases at V and 2 bases at J, with 15 bases between the two ends.

The chain uses TRBV19 and TRBJ1-1; D is uncertain. Per the germline V gene, CDR1 is LNHDA and CDR2 is SQIVND (reference sequence). Trimming took off 2 bases at V and 1 base at J, with 14 bases between the two ends. The CDR3 spans 16 residues. CDR3 residues: CASSILVGSTNTEAFF. CDR3 nucleotides: TGTGCCAGTAGTATATTGGTGGGCAGTACGAACACTGAAGCTTTCTTT.

The chain links TRBV7-9 to TRBJ2-6, with D hard to call. Per germline, CDR1 SEHNR and CDR2 FQNEAQ (reference sequence). V lost 1 base and J 0 bases, leaving 10 bases between the germline ends. The CDR3 has 17 amino acids. CDR3: CASSLGRVSSGANVLTF. CDR3 coding DNA: TGTGCCAGCAGCTTAGGACGTGTGAGCTCTGGGGCCAACGTCCTGACTTTC.

Comment on this clone: Other DNA sequences in the sample encode the same CDR3. The chain links TRBV5-6 to TRBJ1-3; 7 positions match TRBD1. The germline gives CDR1 SGHDT, CDR2 YYEEEE. The CDR3 is made up of 14 amino acids. V shed 4 bases, J shed 4 bases, and the junction held 5 bases outside the gene matches. The CDR3 is CASSPTGSGNTIYF. In DNA, the CDR3 is TGTGCCAGCAGCCCGACAGGGTCCGGAAACACCATATATTTT.

CDR3 residues: CASTLPGGGGTEAFF. The CDR3 nucleotides read TGTGCCAGTACCCTCCCTGGGGGGGGAGGAACTGAAGCTTTCTTT. The V call is TRBV19, the J call TRBJ1-1, with D perhaps matching TRBD1 (5 bases). The V gene's germline CDR1 is LNHDA and CDR2 SQIVND (reference sequence). Trimming cost V 7 bases and J 5 bases, with 20 bases left between them. The CDR3 contains 15 residues.

The chain has TRBV19 and TRBJ2-7; 7 positions agree with TRBD1. This CDR3 has 13 amino acids. Germline V gene sequence: CDR1 LNHDA, CDR2 SQIVND (reference sequence). J gave up 7 bases and V 6 bases, and 9 bases lay outside the gene matches. The chain's CDR3 is CASSPDRDREQYF. As DNA, the CDR3 is TGTGCCAGTAGCCCAGACAGGGACCGAGAGCAGTACTTC.